Below are 28 T cell receptor beta chains sequenced from a single sample in a study of blood T cell repertoires in COVID-19. This table comes from immunoSEQ multiplex PCR, and its TCRdb copy is limited to in-frame clones, with some not included. This sample yields tens of thousands of clones, of which 75% to 90% are seen a single time; over 10% belongs to the top ten. Sample: peripheral blood. The receptor source for this set is a human donor in a cohort sampled during active COVID-19.

The CDR3 spells CASRQGQETQYF. CDR3 nucleotides: TGTGCCAGTAGACAGGGGCAAGAGACCCAGTACTTC. The genes are TRBV19 and TRBJ2-5, with 7 nucleotides matching TRBD1. The J segment lost 2 bases and the V segment lost 6 bases, leaving 0 bases of the junction unmatched. Looked up from germline, CDR1 is LNHDA and CDR2 is SQIVND (reference sequence). The CDR3 has 12 amino acids. Combining the CDR3 with reference TRBV19 and TRBJ2-5 gives the whole variable domain DGGITQSPKYLFRKEGQNVTLSCEQNLNHDAMYWYRQDPGQGLRLIYYSQIVNDFQKGDIAEGYSVSREKKESFPLTVTSAQKNPTAFYLCASRQGQETQYFGPGTRLLVL.

On this clone: Its ends do not fully match the called genes, so a read error is possible. Written as DNA, the CDR3 is TGTGCCAGTAGTATTATGTTGGGGCAGCTAGTCAATCGGCCCCAGCATTTT. This sequence encodes CASSIMLGQLVNRPQHF. The rearrangement joins TRBV19 to TRBJ1-5; D is possibly TRBD1 (5 bases). From germline, CDR1 is LNHDA and CDR2 SQIVND (reference sequence). CDR3 length: 17 residues.

The rearrangement uses TRBV5-4 and TRBJ2-3, with D tentatively TRBD2 (6 bases). The CDR3 has 14 residues. V dropped 4 bases and J dropped 1 base, with 10 bases sitting between them. Germline lookup yields CDR1 SGHNT and CDR2 YYREEE (reference sequence). This chain's CDR3 is CASSTGLRTDTQYF. CDR3 DNA: TGTGCCAGCAGCACGGGACTCCGCACAGATACGCAGTATTTT.

CDR3 nucleotide sequence: TGTGCCAGTAGTATAGCGAAAGGAGACAGTGAGCAGTTCTTC. This codes for CASSIAKGDSEQFF. This sequence joins TRBV19 and TRBJ2-1; the D gene is possibly TRBD1 (5 bases). Trimming shortened V by 1 base and J by 9 bases, and 13 bases separated the two germline ends. Germline V lookup: CDR1 LNHDA, CDR2 SQIVND (reference sequence). CDR3 size: 14 residues.

The chain joins TRBV5-1 to TRBJ2-7; a weak D match, TRBD2 (5 bases). This CDR3 is 16 amino acids long. Germline-derived CDR1 and CDR2 are SGHRS and YFSETQ. Trimming pared 0 bases from V and 0 bases from J, leaving 13 bases between. CDR3 nucleotides: TGCGCCAGCAGCTTGGCTTCGGGATTTGGCTCCTACGAGCAGTACTTC. Translated: CASSLASGFGSYEQYF.

This clone was counted a few times. The chain recombines TRBV7-2 with TRBJ1-5; unclear D gene. Trimming cost V 1 base and J 4 bases, with 5 bases left between them. The CDR3 extends over 13 amino acids. Per germline, CDR1 SGHTA and CDR2 FQGNSA. In DNA, the CDR3 is TGTGCCAGCAGCTTAGTTCTGAATCAGCCCCAGCATTTT. Translating gives CASSLVLNQPQHF.

The chain has TRBV7-8 and TRBJ2-7, with 10 bases identical to TRBD2. CDR3 length: 14 residues. Looked up from germline, CDR1 is SGHVS and CDR2 is FQNEAQ. Trimming removed 5 bases from V and 3 bases from J; junction bases left unmatched: 4. The CDR3 DNA reads TGTGCCAGCAGCCCTCAGCGGGGGGGCTACGAGCAGTACTTC. It codes for CASSPQRGGYEQYF.

The rearrangement uses TRBV9 and TRBJ1-1; D ambiguous. Looked up from germline, CDR1 is SGDLS and CDR2 is YYNGEE. V lost 4 bases and J 4 bases, leaving 17 bases between the germline ends. The CDR3 runs to 15 residues. The CDR3 loop reads CASSTQPGSRTEAFF. DNA for the CDR3: TGTGCCAGCAGCACCCAACCGGGGAGCCGCACTGAAGCTTTCTTT.

The rearrangement joins TRBV11-3 to TRBJ2-5; 10 bases line up with TRBD1. CDR1 and CDR2 (germline): SGHNT, YENEEA. The V segment lost 5 bases and the J segment 5 bases; nucleotides outside the gene matches: 5. CDR3 length equals 14 residues. The DNA for the CDR3 is TGTGCCAGCAGCCAGGGACAGGGGACGGAGACCCAGTACTTC. Amino acid sequence: CASSQGQGTETQYF.

The chain joins TRBV4-2 to TRBJ2-1, with 8 bases fitting TRBD1. This CDR3 region has 16 residues. After removal of 0 bases from V and 2 bases from J, the junction contained 3 bases not matched to a gene. Germline V gene lookup returns CDR1 LGHNA and CDR2 YNFKEQ. DNA for the CDR3: TGTGCCAGCAGCCAAGACAGGGGGCAGACCTACAATGAGCAGTTCTTC. This codes for CASSQDRGQTYNEQFF.

V and J are TRBV18 and TRBJ2-7; a weak D match, TRBD1 (5 bases). The CDR3 consists of 14 residues. Trimming took 2 bases from V and 3 from J, leaving 11 bases between them. CDR1 is KGHSH and CDR2 is LQKENI in the germline V gene. CDR3 in DNA: TGTGCCAGCTCACCAAGCCAGGGAAACTACGAGCAGTACTTC. Its protein product is CASSPSQGNYEQYF.

The chain joins TRBV7-2 to TRBJ2-7, with a tentative D call TRBD2 (5 bases). Trimming shortened V by 5 bases and J by 0 bases, and 17 bases separated the two germline ends. CDR3 size: 16 residues. The germline gives CDR1 SGHTA, CDR2 FQGNSA. The CDR3 loop is CASSNPRTSLSYEQYF. The CDR3 nucleotides are TGTGCCAGCAGCAATCCCCGGACTTCCCTCTCCTACGAGCAGTACTTC. Filled out from reference TRBV7-2 and TRBJ2-7, the complete variable domain reads GAGVSQSPSNKVTEKGKDVELRCDPISGHTALYWYRQSLGQGLEFLIYFQGNSAPDKSGLPSDRFSAERTGGSVSTLTIQRTQQEDSAVYLCASSNPRTSLSYEQYFGPGTRLTVT.

J is TRBJ1-1 and V is TRBV11-3; D is perhaps TRBD1 (6 bases). In germline, CDR1 is SGHNT, CDR2 YENEEA. V shed 5 bases and J shed 10 bases, with 17 bases lying between them. The CDR3 length is 13 residues. CDR3 nucleotides: TGTGCCAGCAGCCCAGGGGCTGGGGTGGGAGCTTTCTTT. Its protein is CASSPGAGVGAFF.

This clone appeared once. The chain combines TRBV20-1 with TRBJ2-2; D is perhaps TRBD1 (6 bases). V was pared by 3 bases and J by 1 base, with 9 bases between. This CDR3 contains 14 residues. Germline V CDR1 and CDR2: DFQATT, SNEGSKA (reference sequence). The CDR3 is CSASQTGNTGELFF. CDR3 in DNA: TGCAGTGCTAGTCAGACAGGGAACACCGGGGAGCTGTTTTTT.

This clone was observed a single time. The chain carries TRBV2 and TRBJ2-5; D not resolved. The V gene lost 3 bases and the J gene lost 4 bases, with 6 bases spanning the gap. There are 12 residues in the CDR3. Germline lookup yields CDR1 SNHLY and CDR2 FYNNEI. CDR3 bases: TGTGCCAGCAGTGAGACACCAGAGACCCAGTACTTC. Translating it yields CASSETPETQYF.

The chain joins TRBV18 to TRBJ2-4; 8 bases are a match to TRBD1. The CDR3 is made up of 15 amino acids. With V trimmed by 5 bases and J by 0 bases, 3 bases remained unmatched. Germline V gene sequence: CDR1 KGHSH, CDR2 LQKENI. CDR3 DNA: TGTGCCAGCTCAACTGGACAGGGAGCCAAAAACATTCAGTACTTC. Translation gives CASSTGQGAKNIQYF.

The V call is TRBV19, the J call TRBJ1-4; no firm D call. The CDR3 has 15 amino acids. CDR1 and CDR2 (germline): LNHDA, SQIVND (reference sequence). Trimming took off 8 bases at V and 0 bases at J, with 13 bases between the two ends. CDR3 protein: CASAGSFATNEKLFF. Here the CDR3 DNA reads TGTGCCAGTGCGGGGTCCTTTGCAACTAATGAAAAACTGTTTTTT.

The J gene is TRBJ1-5, the V gene TRBV6-2 or TRBV6-3, with 10 positions matching TRBD1. Germline CDR1 is MNHEY and CDR2 is SVGEGT. The CDR3 spans 21 residues. V dropped 6 bases and J dropped 0; count of bases not matched to a gene: 20. The CDR3 DNA is TGTGCCAGCAGCCCTAGGGGGACGGACAGGGGGAATACCCATAGCAATCAGCCCCAGCATTTT. Protein sequence: CASSPRGTDRGNTHSNQPQHF.

This sequence joins TRBV5-1 and TRBJ2-7; a weak D match, TRBD1 (6 bases). V lost 4 bases and J 3 bases, leaving 8 bases between the germline ends. This CDR3 is built from 12 residues. CDR1 is SGHRS and CDR2 is YFSETQ in the germline V gene. The CDR3 nucleotides are TGCGCCAGCAGCCTACAGGGCTACGAGCAGTACTTC. Its translation: CASSLQGYEQYF.

In this sample, this clone turned up a few times. The chain uses TRBV5-6 and TRBJ2-6, with a weak D call TRBD1 (6 bases). The V gene's germline CDR1 is SGHDT and CDR2 YYEEEE. The CDR3 is 15 residues long. V lost 4 bases to trimming and J lost 2 bases, with 10 bases between them. The CDR3 region has the DNA TGTGCCAGCAGCCAGCGGACAGCTGGGGCCAACGTCCTGACTTTC. Protein sequence: CASSQRTAGANVLTF.

V is TRBV5-6 and J is TRBJ2-1; D possibly corresponds to TRBD1 (5 bases). Germline assignment: CDR1 SGHDT and CDR2 YYEEEE. The germline V and J ends were trimmed by 0 bases and 6 bases, with 13 bases remaining between them. This CDR3 spans 15 amino acids. The CDR3 DNA reads TGTGCCAGCAGCTTGGTGTGGGGCGCCGCCAATGAGCAGTTCTTC. Translating gives CASSLVWGAANEQFF.

This clone has only a few counts. The chain combines TRBV2 with TRBJ2-2, with 13 bases that match TRBD2. The CDR3 contains 13 residues. CDR1 is SNHLY and CDR2 is FYNNEI in the germline V gene. J gave up 13 bases and V 8 bases, and 7 bases lay outside the gene matches. CDR3 region: CASLRTSGSVLFF. CDR3 nucleotides: TGTGCCAGCCTCCGGACTAGCGGGAGCGTGCTGTTTTTT.

This chain connects TRBV11-2 to TRBJ2-7, with 7 bases that match TRBD1. The CDR3 runs to 15 residues. The germline V gene has CDR1 SGHAT and CDR2 FQNNGV. Trimming took 3 bases from V and 2 from J; bases not matched to a gene: 7. Written as DNA, the CDR3 is TGTGCCAGCAGCTTGGAGACCCAGGGGGCCTACGAGCAGTACTTC. Translation gives CASSLETQGAYEQYF.

The chain carries TRBV7-9 and TRBJ1-1; D remains ambiguous. V lost 2 bases and J 0 bases, leaving 7 bases between the germline ends. The germline CDR1 and CDR2 sequences are SEHNR and FQNEAQ (reference sequence). This CDR3 is built from 14 residues. The CDR3 DNA is TGTGCCAGCAGCTTAAGCCGGGTGAACACTGAAGCTTTCTTT. Amino acids: CASSLSRVNTEAFF.

This chain uses TRBV4-3 with TRBJ2-3, with 7 positions matching TRBD1. Trimming cost V 2 bases and J 0 bases; bases outside gene matches: 23. This CDR3 is built from 22 residues. Germline-derived CDR1 and CDR2 are LGHNA and YSLEER. The CDR3 loop reads CASSQSPPRRDRVPTSTDTQYF. The DNA for the CDR3 is TGCGCCAGCAGCCAATCCCCCCCTAGGAGAGACAGGGTACCTACTAGCACAGATACGCAGTATTTT.

This clone has only one observation. The rearrangement links TRBV7-9 to TRBJ2-5, with D uncertain. V lost 3 bases, J lost 1 base, and 9 bases lay in between. The germline gives CDR1 SEHNR, CDR2 FQNEAQ (reference sequence). The CDR3 totals 14 residues. DNA for the CDR3: TGTGCCAGCAGCTTTTTCGGAGTCCAAGAGACCCAGTACTTC. Translated, it gives CASSFFGVQETQYF.

The chain links TRBV18 to TRBJ1-1; D not resolved. There are 15 residues in the CDR3. Trimming cost V 3 bases and J 2 bases, with 13 bases left between them. Germline CDR1 and CDR2: KGHSH and LQKENI. The CDR3 DNA is TGTGCCAGCTCACCCGGGCGGGCGTCAAACACTGAAGCTTTCTTT. Its translation: CASSPGRASNTEAFF. The variable domain in full, with the rest retrieved from reference TRBV18 and TRBJ1-1, is NAGVMQNPRHLVRRRGQEARLRCSPMKGHSHVYWYRQLPEEGLKFMVYLQKENIIDESGMPKERFSAEFPKEGPSILRIQQVVRGDSAAYFCASSPGRASNTEAFFGQGTRLTVV.

CDR3 protein: CASSQGTADEQYF. The CDR3 nucleotides read TGCGCCAGCAGCCAAGGGACAGCAGACGAGCAGTACTTC. The chain has TRBV4-3 and TRBJ2-7; weak D call: TRBD1 (6 bases). Trimming shortened V by 1 base and J by 5 bases, and 9 bases separated the two germline ends. Germline lookup yields CDR1 LGHNA and CDR2 YSLEER. The CDR3 consists of 13 residues.